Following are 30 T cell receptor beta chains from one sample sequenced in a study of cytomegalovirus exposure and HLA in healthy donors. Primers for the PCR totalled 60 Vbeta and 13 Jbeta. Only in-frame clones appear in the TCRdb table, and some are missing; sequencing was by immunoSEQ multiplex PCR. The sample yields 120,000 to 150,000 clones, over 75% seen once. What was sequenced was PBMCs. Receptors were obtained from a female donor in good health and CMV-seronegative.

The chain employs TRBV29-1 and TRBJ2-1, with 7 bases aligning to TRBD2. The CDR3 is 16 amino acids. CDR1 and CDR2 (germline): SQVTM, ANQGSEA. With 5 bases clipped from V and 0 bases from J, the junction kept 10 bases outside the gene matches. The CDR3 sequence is CSVTNDGTNSYNEQFF. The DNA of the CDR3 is TGCAGCGTTACGAACGACGGGACTAACTCCTACAATGAGCAGTTCTTC.

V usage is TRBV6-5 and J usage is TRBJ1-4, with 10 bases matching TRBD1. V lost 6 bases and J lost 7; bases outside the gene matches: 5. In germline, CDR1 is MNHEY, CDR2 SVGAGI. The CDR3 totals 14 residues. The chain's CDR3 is CASRETGGTEKLFF. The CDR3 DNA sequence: TGTGCCAGCAGAGAGACAGGGGGCACTGAAAAACTGTTTTTT.

Here the CDR3 DNA reads TGTGCCAGCAGTTACTCCGATGAGCAGTTCTTC. Its translation: CASSYSDEQFF. The chain carries TRBV6-5 and TRBJ2-1; no reliable D call. This CDR3 is built from 11 residues. The germline V and J ends were trimmed by 0 bases and 8 bases, with 2 bases remaining between them. CDR1 and CDR2 (germline): MNHEY, SVGAGI.

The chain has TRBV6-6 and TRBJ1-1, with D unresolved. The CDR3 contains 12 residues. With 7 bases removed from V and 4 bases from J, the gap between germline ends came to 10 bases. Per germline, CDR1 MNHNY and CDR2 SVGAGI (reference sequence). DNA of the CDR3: TGTGCCAGCATCTTCCGAGGCACTGAAGCTTTCTTT. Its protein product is CASIFRGTEAFF.

The DNA of the CDR3 is TGTGCCAGCAGTTCAGGGCAAGTGGATCAGCCCCAGCATTTT. This encodes CASSSGQVDQPQHF. The chain links TRBV6-5 to TRBJ1-5; TRBD1 might be the D (5 bases). This CDR3 spans 14 amino acids. From germline, CDR1 is MNHEY and CDR2 SVGAGI. V lost 4 bases, J lost 5 bases, and 12 bases lay in between.

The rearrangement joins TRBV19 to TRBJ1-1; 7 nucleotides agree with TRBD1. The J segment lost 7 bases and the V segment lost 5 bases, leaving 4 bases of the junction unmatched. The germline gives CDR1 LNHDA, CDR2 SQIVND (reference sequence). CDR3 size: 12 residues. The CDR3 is CASSLDRDEAFF. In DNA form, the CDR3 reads TGTGCCAGTAGTCTCGACAGGGATGAAGCTTTCTTT.

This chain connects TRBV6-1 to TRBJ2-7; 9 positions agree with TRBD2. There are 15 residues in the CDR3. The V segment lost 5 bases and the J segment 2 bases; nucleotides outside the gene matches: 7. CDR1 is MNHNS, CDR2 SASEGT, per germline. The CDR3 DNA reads TGTGCCAGCAGTCCCCGGGGCGGGAGGGCCTACGAGCAGTACTTC. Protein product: CASSPRGGRAYEQYF.

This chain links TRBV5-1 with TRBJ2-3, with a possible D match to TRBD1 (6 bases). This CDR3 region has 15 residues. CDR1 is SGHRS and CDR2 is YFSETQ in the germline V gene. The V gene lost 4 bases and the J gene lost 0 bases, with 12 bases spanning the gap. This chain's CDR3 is CASSTGQVSTDTQYF. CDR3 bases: TGCGCCAGCAGCACGGGACAAGTTAGCACAGATACGCAGTATTTT.

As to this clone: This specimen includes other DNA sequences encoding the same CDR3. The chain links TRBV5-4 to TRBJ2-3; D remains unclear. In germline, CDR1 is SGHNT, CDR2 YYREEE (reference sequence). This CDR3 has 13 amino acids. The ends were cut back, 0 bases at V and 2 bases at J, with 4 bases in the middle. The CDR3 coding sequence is TGTGCCAGCAGCTTGGCCGTCACAGATACGCAGTATTTT. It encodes CASSLAVTDTQYF.

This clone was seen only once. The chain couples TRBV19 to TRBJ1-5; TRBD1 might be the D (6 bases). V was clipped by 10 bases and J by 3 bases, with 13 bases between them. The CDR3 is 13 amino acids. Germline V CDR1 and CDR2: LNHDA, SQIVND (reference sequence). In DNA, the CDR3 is TGTGCCATCGCGACAGGCGACAATCAGCCCCAGCATTTT. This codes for CAIATGDNQPQHF.

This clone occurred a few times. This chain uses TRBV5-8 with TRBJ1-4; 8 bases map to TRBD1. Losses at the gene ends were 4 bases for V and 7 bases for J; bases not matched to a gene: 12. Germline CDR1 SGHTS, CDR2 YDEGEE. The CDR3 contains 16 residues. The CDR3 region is CASSVGQAATGEKLFF. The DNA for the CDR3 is TGTGCCAGCAGCGTGGGACAGGCGGCTACTGGTGAAAAACTGTTTTTT.

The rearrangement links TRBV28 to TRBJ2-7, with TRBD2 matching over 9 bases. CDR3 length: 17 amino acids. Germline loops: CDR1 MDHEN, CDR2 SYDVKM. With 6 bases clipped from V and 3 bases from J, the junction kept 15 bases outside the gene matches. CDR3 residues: CASRSNLMGGGVYEQYF. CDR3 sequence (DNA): TGTGCCAGCAGGTCCAACCTCATGGGCGGGGGGGTCTACGAGCAGTACTTC. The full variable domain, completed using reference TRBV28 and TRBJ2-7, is DVKVTQSSRYLVKRTGEKVFLECVQDMDHENMFWYRQDPGLGLRLIYFSYDVKMKEKGDIPEGYSVSREKKERFSLILESASTNQTSMYLCASRSNLMGGGVYEQYFGPGTRLTVT.

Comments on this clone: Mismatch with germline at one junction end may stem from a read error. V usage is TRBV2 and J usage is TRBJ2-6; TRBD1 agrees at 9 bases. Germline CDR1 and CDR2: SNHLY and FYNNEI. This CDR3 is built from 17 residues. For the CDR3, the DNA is TGTGACAGCAGTCGGGACAGGGTTGGATCTGGGGCCAACGTCCTGACTTTC. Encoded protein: CDSSRDRVGSGANVLTF. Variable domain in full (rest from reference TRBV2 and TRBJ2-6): EPEVTQTPSHQVTQMGQEVILRCVPISNHLYFYWYRQILGQKVEFLVSFYNNEISEKSEIFDDQFSVERPDGSNFTLKIRSTKLEDSAMYFCDSSRDRVGSGANVLTFGAGSRLTVL.

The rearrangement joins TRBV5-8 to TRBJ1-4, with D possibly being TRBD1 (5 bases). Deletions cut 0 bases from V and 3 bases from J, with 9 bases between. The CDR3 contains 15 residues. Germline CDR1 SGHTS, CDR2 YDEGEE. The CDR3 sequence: CASSLGGTSNEKLFF. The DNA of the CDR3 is TGTGCCAGCAGCTTGGGCGGGACCTCTAATGAAAAACTGTTTTTT.

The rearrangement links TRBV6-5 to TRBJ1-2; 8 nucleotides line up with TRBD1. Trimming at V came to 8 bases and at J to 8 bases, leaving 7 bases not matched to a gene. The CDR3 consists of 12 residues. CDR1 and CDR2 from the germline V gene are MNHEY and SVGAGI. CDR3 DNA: TGTGCCAGCGGAATTACAGGGGGGGGCTACACCTTC. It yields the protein CASGITGGGYTF.

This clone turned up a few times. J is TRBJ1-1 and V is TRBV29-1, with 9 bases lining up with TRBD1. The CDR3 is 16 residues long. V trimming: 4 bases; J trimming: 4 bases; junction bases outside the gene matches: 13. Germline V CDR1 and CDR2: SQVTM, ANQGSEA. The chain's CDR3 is CSVGDRVSLRSTEAFF. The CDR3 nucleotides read TGCAGCGTTGGGGACAGGGTTTCCCTACGGAGCACTGAAGCTTTCTTT.

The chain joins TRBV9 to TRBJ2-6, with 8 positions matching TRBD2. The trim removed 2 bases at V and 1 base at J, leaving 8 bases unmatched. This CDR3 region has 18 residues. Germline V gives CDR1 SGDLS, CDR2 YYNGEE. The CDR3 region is CASSVREAGGSGANVLTF. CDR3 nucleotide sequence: TGTGCCAGCAGCGTTAGAGAGGCGGGAGGATCTGGGGCCAACGTCCTGACTTTC.

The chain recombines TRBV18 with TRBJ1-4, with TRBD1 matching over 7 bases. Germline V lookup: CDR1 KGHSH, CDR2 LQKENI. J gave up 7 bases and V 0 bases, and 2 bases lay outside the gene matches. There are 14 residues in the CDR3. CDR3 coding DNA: TGTGCCAGCTCACCACCCGGGACAGCTGAAAAACTGTTTTTT. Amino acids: CASSPPGTAEKLFF.

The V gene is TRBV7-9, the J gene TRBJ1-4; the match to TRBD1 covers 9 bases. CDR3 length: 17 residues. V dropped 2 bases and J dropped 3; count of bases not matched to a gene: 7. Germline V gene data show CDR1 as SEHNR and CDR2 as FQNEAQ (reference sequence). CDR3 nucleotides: TGTGCCAGCAGCTTAAGGGGACAGGGAACACCTAATGAAAAACTGTTTTTT. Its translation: CASSLRGQGTPNEKLFF. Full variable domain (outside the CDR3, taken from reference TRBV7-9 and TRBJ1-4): DTGVSQNPRHKITKRGQNVTFRCDPISEHNRLYWYRQTLGQGPEFLTYFQNEAQLEKSRLLSDRFSAERPKGSFSTLEIQRTEQGDSAMYLCASSLRGQGTPNEKLFFGSGTQLSVL.

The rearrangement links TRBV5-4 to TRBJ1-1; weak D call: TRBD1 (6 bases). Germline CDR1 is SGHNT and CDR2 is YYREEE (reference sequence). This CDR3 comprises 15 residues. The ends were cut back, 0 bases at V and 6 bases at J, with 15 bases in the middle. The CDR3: CASSLAGDGSAEAFF. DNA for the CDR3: TGTGCCAGCAGCTTGGCAGGGGACGGATCGGCTGAAGCTTTCTTT.

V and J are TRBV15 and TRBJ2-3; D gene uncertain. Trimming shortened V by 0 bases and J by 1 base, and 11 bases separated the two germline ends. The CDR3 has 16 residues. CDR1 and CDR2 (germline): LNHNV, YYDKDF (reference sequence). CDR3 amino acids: CATSRDMARGTDTQYF. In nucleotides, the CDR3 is TGTGCCACCAGCAGAGATATGGCACGGGGCACAGATACGCAGTATTTT.

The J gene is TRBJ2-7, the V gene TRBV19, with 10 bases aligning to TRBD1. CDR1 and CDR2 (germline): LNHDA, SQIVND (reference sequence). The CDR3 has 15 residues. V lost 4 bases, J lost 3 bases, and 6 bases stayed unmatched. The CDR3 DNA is TGTGCCAGTAGTACCGACAGGGGGCCGTACTACGAGCAGTACTTC. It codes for CASSTDRGPYYEQYF.

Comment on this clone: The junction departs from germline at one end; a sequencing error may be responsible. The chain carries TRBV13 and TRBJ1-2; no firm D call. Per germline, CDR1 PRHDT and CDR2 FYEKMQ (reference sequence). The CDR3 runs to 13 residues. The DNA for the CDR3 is TGTGCCAGCAGCCGGGAGTCACCCTATGGCCACACCTTC. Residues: CASSRESPYGHTF.

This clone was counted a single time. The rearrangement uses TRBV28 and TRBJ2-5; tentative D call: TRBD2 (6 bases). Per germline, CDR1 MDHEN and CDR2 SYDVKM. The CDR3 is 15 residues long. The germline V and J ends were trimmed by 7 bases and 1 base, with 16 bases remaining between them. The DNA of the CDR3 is TGTGCCAGCACCCTTCCCGGGGGAGGCCAAGAGACCCAGTACTTC. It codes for CASTLPGGGQETQYF.

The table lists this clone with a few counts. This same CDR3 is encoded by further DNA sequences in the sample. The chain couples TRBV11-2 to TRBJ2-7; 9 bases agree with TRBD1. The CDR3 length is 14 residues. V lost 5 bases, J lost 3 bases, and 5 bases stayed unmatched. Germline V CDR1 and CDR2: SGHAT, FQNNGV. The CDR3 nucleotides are TGTGCCAGCAGCCCATCGACAGGGGGCTACGAGCAGTACTTC. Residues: CASSPSTGGYEQYF. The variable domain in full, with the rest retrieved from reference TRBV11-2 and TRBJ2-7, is EAGVAQSPRYKIIEKRQSVAFWCNPISGHATLYWYQQILGQGPKLLIQFQNNGVVDDSQLPKDRFSAERLKGVDSTLKIQPAKLEDSAVYLCASSPSTGGYEQYFGPGTRLTVT.

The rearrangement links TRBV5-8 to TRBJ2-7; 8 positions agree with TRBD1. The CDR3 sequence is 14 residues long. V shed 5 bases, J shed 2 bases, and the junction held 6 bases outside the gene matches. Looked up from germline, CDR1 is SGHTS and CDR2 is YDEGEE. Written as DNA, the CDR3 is TGTGCCAGCAGTCGCAGGGGGCAGACCTACGAGCAGTACTTC. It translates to CASSRRGQTYEQYF.

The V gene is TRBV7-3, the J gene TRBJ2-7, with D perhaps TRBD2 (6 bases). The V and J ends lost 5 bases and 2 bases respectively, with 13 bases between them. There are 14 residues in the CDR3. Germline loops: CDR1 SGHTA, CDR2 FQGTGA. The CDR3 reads CASSLYGGTYEQYF. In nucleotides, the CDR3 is TGTGCCAGCAGCCTCTACGGGGGAACCTACGAGCAGTACTTC.

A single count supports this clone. The CDR3 coding sequence is TGCAGCGTTTTTGAGAGCACCGGGGAGCTGTTTTTT. Residues: CSVFESTGELFF. V gene TRBV29-1 combines with J gene TRBJ2-2; D is ambiguous. V was trimmed by 5 bases and J by 4 bases, leaving 8 bases between them. The CDR3 spans 12 residues. CDR1 and CDR2 from the germline V gene are SQVTM and ANQGSEA.

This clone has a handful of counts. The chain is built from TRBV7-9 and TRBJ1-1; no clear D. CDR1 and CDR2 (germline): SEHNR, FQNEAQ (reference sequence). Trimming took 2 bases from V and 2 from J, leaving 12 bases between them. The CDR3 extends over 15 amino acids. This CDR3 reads CASSLSPADNTEAFF. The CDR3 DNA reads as TGTGCCAGCAGCTTAAGCCCTGCGGATAACACTGAAGCTTTCTTT.

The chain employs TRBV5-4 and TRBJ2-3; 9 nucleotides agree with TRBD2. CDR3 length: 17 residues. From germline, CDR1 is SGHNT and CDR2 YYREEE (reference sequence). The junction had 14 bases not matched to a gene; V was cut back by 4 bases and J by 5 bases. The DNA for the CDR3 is TGTGCCAGCAGCCCGATTTTAGCGGGAGCGAGGGAAGATACGCAGTATTTT. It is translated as CASSPILAGAREDTQYF.